One and the same sample provided the 21 T cell receptor beta chains below, sequenced in a study of cytomegalovirus exposure and HLA in healthy donors. The primer mix had 60 Vbeta and 13 Jbeta primers. Only in-frame clones appear in the TCRdb table, and some are missing; sequencing was by immunoSEQ multiplex PCR. The table has 90,000 to 100,000 clones, roughly three quarters seen once. The material sequenced was PBMCs. The origin of the receptors is a woman aged 40 to 50 in good health and CMV-seronegative.

This sequence joins TRBV4-2 and TRBJ2-2, with TRBD1 matching over 11 bases. Germline-derived CDR1 and CDR2 are LGHNA and YNFKEQ. There are 15 residues in the CDR3. The trim removed 4 bases at V and 4 bases at J, leaving 2 bases unmatched. The CDR3 DNA follows: TGTGCCAGCAGCCCGGGGACAGGGGGCACCGGGGAGCTGTTTTTT. This codes for CASSPGTGGTGELFF.

The genes are TRBV14 and TRBJ1-2; 7 nucleotides match TRBD1. The CDR3 contains 14 residues. The ends lost 2 bases at V and 4 bases at J; junction bases unmatched: 4. CDR1 SGHDN and CDR2 FVKESK come from the germline V gene. CDR3 coding DNA: TGTGCCAGCAGCCAATGGGGACAGTCCTATGGCTACACCTTC. As protein: CASSQWGQSYGYTF.

The chain uses TRBV7-9 and TRBJ2-7; 10 bases align to TRBD2. The CDR3 has 18 amino acids. Germline V gives CDR1 SEHNR, CDR2 FQNEAQ (reference sequence). Trimming at V came to 3 bases and at J to 0 bases, leaving 11 bases not matched to a gene. The CDR3 nucleotides are TGTGCCAGCAGCTTCGAAGGACTAGCGGTATCCAGCTCCTACGAGCAGTACTTC. Residues: CASSFEGLAVSSSYEQYF.

The genes are TRBV5-1 and TRBJ1-5; D is ambiguous. The CDR3 has 16 amino acids. Between the trimmed V and J ends, which lost 2 bases and 0 bases, there was a span of 12 bases. CDR1 and CDR2 (germline): SGHRS, YFSETQ. The CDR3 coding sequence is TGCGCCAGCAGCTTCAATGGGCCTTATAGCAATCAGCCCCAGCATTTT. Its protein product is CASSFNGPYSNQPQHF. The whole variable domain, filled in from reference TRBV5-1 and TRBJ1-5, reads KAGVTQTPRYLIKTRGQQVTLSCSPISGHRSVSWYQQTPGQGLQFLFEYFSETQRNKGNFPGRFSGRQFSNSRSEMNVSTLELGDSALYLCASSFNGPYSNQPQHFGDGTRLSIL.

In nucleotides, the CDR3 is TGTGCCAGCAGCGGAGGTACCTCTGGAAACACTGAAGCTTTCTTT. This gives the protein CASSGGTSGNTEAFF. The rearrangement uses TRBV9 and TRBJ1-1; D gene ambiguous. The CDR3 runs to 15 residues. Trimming removed 3 bases at V and 2 bases at J, with 14 bases between. Germline CDR1 is SGDLS and CDR2 is YYNGEE.

This clone was detected once. The chain is built from TRBV11-2 and TRBJ2-3; D may be TRBD1 (5 bases). Trimming removed 5 bases from V and 1 base from J, with 16 bases in between. CDR1 and CDR2 from the germline V gene are SGHAT and FQNNGV. This CDR3 spans 16 amino acids. CDR3 sequence (DNA): TGTGCCAGCAGCCACCCCAGGGTGGCTGGCACAGATACGCAGTATTTT. Translated, it gives CASSHPRVAGTDTQYF.

This clone occurred once. CDR3 coding DNA: TGTGCCAGCAGCCTCCGGACACGCTCCTACGAGCAGTACTTC. Its protein is CASSLRTRSYEQYF. The chain carries TRBV13 and TRBJ2-7; possible D gene TRBD1, 5 bases. Germline lookup yields CDR1 PRHDT and CDR2 FYEKMQ (reference sequence). This CDR3 contains 14 residues. V was clipped by 5 bases and J by 0 bases, with 11 bases between them.

The V and J genes are TRBV7-3 and TRBJ1-6; a weak D match, TRBD1 (6 bases). The CDR3 has 16 amino acids. Germline values: CDR1 SGHTA, CDR2 FQGTGA. V was cut by 5 bases and J by 4 bases, with 15 bases left in between. CDR3 nucleotide sequence: TGTGCCAGCAGCCCCCTGACAGGTGATTATAATTCACCCCTCCACTTT. Residues: CASSPLTGDYNSPLHF.

The chain couples TRBV28 to TRBJ1-2, with D possibly TRBD1 on 5 matching bases. CDR3 length equals 15 residues. Per the germline V gene, CDR1 is MDHEN and CDR2 is SYDVKM. The V end lost 6 bases, the J end lost 8 bases, and 22 bases lay between the germline ends. The CDR3 nucleotides are TGTGCCAGCAGCCAACACCAGGGCGCCGCGGACGGCTACACCTTC. This gives the protein CASSQHQGAADGYTF.

The chain carries TRBV9 and TRBJ2-3; 9 nucleotides match TRBD1. V lost 6 bases to trimming and J lost 4 bases; unmatched junction nucleotides: 12. The germline V gene has CDR1 SGDLS and CDR2 YYNGEE. This CDR3 comprises 16 residues. CDR3 in amino acids: CASNVGGQGGADTQYF. The CDR3 DNA is TGTGCCAGCAACGTTGGGGGACAGGGAGGCGCAGATACGCAGTATTTT.

The V and J genes are TRBV7-9 and TRBJ1-3; perhaps TRBD1 as D (5 bases). CDR3 length equals 13 residues. V lost 3 bases, J lost 3 bases, and 6 bases lay in between. The V gene's germline CDR1 is SEHNR and CDR2 FQNEAQ (reference sequence). The CDR3 spells CASSFQGGNTIYF. The CDR3 bases are TGTGCCAGCAGCTTCCAGGGTGGAAACACCATATATTTT.

The V and J genes are TRBV5-6 and TRBJ2-3, with TRBD1 matching 7 bases. The CDR3 loop spans 16 amino acids. J was trimmed by 3 bases and V by 4 bases; bases with no gene match: 11. In germline, CDR1 is SGHDT, CDR2 YYEEEE. CDR3 DNA sequence: TGTGCCAGCAGCGGGAACAGGGGCCTTCTGACAGATACGCAGTATTTT. Protein: CASSGNRGLLTDTQYF. The whole variable domain, filled in from reference TRBV5-6 and TRBJ2-3, reads DAGVTQSPTHLIKTRGQQVTLRCSPKSGHDTVSWYQQALGQGPQFIFQYYEEEERQRGNFPDRFSGHQFPNYSSELNVNALLLGDSALYLCASSGNRGLLTDTQYFGPGTRLTVL.

The chain has TRBV25-1 and TRBJ1-2, with TRBD1 matching 9 bases. The V gene end was trimmed by 6 bases and the J gene end by 7 bases; junction bases not matched to a gene: 6. Per the germline V gene, CDR1 is MGHDK and CDR2 is SYGVNS. The CDR3 has 13 residues. The DNA of the CDR3 is TGTGCCAGCAGGGGGGGACAGGGAAGTGGCTACACCTTC. It encodes CASRGGQGSGYTF.

The V gene is TRBV5-1, the J gene TRBJ2-1, with 10 bases lining up with TRBD2. Germline CDR1 reads SGHRS; CDR2 reads YFSETQ. V shed 4 bases, J shed 0 bases, and the junction held 7 bases outside the gene matches. This CDR3 region has 17 residues. The CDR3 sequence: CASSESSGGSSYNEQFF. The CDR3 DNA is TGCGCCAGCAGCGAGTCTAGCGGGGGAAGCTCCTACAATGAGCAGTTCTTC.

The rearrangement joins TRBV30 to TRBJ1-2; D may be TRBD1 (5 bases). Trimming took 1 base from V and 6 from J, leaving 12 bases between them. The CDR3 has 13 residues. Germline-derived CDR1 and CDR2 are GTSNPN and SVGIG (reference sequence). Written as DNA, the CDR3 is TGTGCCTGGAGTGCCTTGGGGGGGGATGGCTACACCTTC. Translating gives CAWSALGGDGYTF.

This clone appeared once. The CDR3 DNA follows: TGTGCCAGCAGGCCCGGGACAGGAGATAATTCACCCCTCCACTTT. It encodes CASRPGTGDNSPLHF. The chain couples TRBV2 to TRBJ1-6, with 8 bases that match TRBD1. The CDR3 runs to 15 residues. Germline CDR1 reads SNHLY; CDR2 reads FYNNEI. J gave up 5 bases and V 6 bases, and 6 bases lay outside the gene matches.

Here the CDR3 DNA reads TGTGCCAGCAGCTTCGACAGGGTTAAGAACACTGAAGCTTTCTTT. This sequence encodes CASSFDRVKNTEAFF. V and J are TRBV7-8 and TRBJ1-1; 7 bases are shared with TRBD1. With V trimmed by 3 bases and J by 1 base, 5 bases remained unmatched. This CDR3 is built from 15 residues. Germline loops: CDR1 SGHVS, CDR2 FQNEAQ.

The genes are TRBV13 and TRBJ1-1, with no clear D. Trimming took off 3 bases at V and 4 bases at J, with 15 bases between the two ends. This CDR3 has 15 amino acids. Germline CDR1 reads PRHDT; CDR2 reads FYEKMQ (reference sequence). The CDR3 bases are TGTGCCAGCAGCTTGATGGCGCGGGTGGGCACTGAAGCTTTCTTT. Translation gives CASSLMARVGTEAFF.

The rearrangement links TRBV7-2 to TRBJ1-6, with 7 bases fitting TRBD1. With V trimmed by 4 bases and J by 7 bases, 10 bases remained unmatched. Germline CDR1 and CDR2: SGHTA and FQGNSA. The CDR3 runs 16 residues. The CDR3 DNA sequence: TGTGCCAGCAGCTCCCACTCGGGACAGCTAAATTCACCCCTCCACTTT. This translates into CASSSHSGQLNSPLHF.

This chain connects TRBV11-1 to TRBJ1-1; D remains unclear. CDR1 is SGHAT, CDR2 FQDESV, per germline (reference sequence). Trimming removed 5 bases from V and 11 bases from J, with 15 bases in between. The CDR3 extends over 12 amino acids. CDR3 sequence: CASSLPGREAFF. In nucleotides, the CDR3 is TGTGCCAGCAGCCTTCCGGGGAGAGAGGCTTTCTTT.

This clone was seen more than once but under ten times. The rearrangement joins TRBV5-6 to TRBJ1-5; the D is unclear. The V and J ends lost 0 bases and 1 base respectively, with 5 bases between them. CDR1 and CDR2 from the germline V gene are SGHDT and YYEEEE. CDR3 size: 14 residues. This CDR3 reads CASSLALSNQPQHF. CDR3 in DNA: TGTGCCAGCAGCTTGGCCCTCAGCAATCAGCCCCAGCATTTT.